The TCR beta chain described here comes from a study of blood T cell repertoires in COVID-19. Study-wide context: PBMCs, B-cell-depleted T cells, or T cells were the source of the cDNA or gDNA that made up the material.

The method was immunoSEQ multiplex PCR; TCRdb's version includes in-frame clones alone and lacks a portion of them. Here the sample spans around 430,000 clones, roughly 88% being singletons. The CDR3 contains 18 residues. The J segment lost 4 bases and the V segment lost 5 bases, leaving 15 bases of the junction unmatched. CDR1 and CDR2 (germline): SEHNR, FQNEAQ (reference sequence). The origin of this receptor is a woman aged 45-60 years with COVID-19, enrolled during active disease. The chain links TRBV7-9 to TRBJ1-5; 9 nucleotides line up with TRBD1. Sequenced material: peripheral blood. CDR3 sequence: CASSGEQGAMGPNQPQHF. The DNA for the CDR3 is TGTGCCAGCAGCGGAGAACAGGGGGCTATGGGGCCTAATCAGCCCCAGCATTTT.